This T cell receptor (beta chain) was sequenced for a study of T cells in localized non-small cell lung cancer. Generated by immunoSEQ multiplex PCR, the TCRdb table keeps only in-frame clones and is missing some. The table shows around 12,000 clones, with roughly 27% occurring only once. The CDR3 totals 17 residues. Trimming cost V 6 bases and J 2 bases, with 21 bases left between them. Germline lookup yields CDR1 LNHDA and CDR2 SQIVND (reference sequence). Material: lung tumor tissue, obtained before any cancer treatment. This chain joins TRBV19 and TRBJ2-3, with TRBD1 as a possible D gene (6 bases). This sequence was found in a female donor older than 55 with stage I lung adenocarcinoma. CDR3 DNA sequence: TGTGCCAGTAGCCTCACCGGGACACCACCCAACACAGATACGCAGTATTTT. Amino acid sequence: CASSLTGTPPNTDTQYF.